This T cell receptor (beta chain) came from a study of shared clonotypes between healthy human individuals. Study as a whole: There were three CD4 naive, three CD4 memory, two CD8 naive and one CD8 memory plates per donor.

The study, taken as a whole, reports: Only blood was sampled; tissue repertoires likely differ.

Assay: immunoSEQ multiplex PCR; the TCRdb copy retains only in-frame clones and omits some. The table lists a few million clones, around 93% of them singletons. Points on this clone: As yet, its antigen is unknown.

Selected positively for CCR7 and CD45RO-negative, naive CD8 cells excluded terminally differentiated effector memory CD45RA+ cells. Germline CDR1 and CDR2: LNHDA and SQIVND (reference sequence). V trimming: 6 bases; J trimming: 5 bases; junction bases outside the gene matches: 7. The CDR3 has 14 residues. The sample taken for sequencing was naive CD8+ T cells from PBMCs. The source is a man aged 18 to 30 in good health. Some clones in this sample may be carry-over from other donors' samples. This chain uses TRBV19 with TRBJ1-2, with TRBD1 matching 9 bases. The DNA for the CDR3 is TGTGCCAGTAGGCTCGACAGGGGGTTTTATGGCTACACCTTC. This gives the protein CASRLDRGFYGYTF.